This T cell receptor (beta chain) was sequenced during a study of identical twins. General study results and limits: Twin pairs had excess sharing that was weaker in beta out-of-frame sequences.

Germline loops: CDR1 KGHDR, CDR2 SFDVKD. The ends lost 4 bases at V and 1 base at J; junction bases unmatched: 7. The CDR3 sequence is 16 residues long. A universal primer site was incorporated via template switching, and the cDNA contained unique molecular identifiers. TCRdb fed the 5' RACE reads into MiXCR, producing one record per CDR3 protein. The sample records 1,800,000 or so distinct CDR3 sequences, about 30% being singletons. As regards this clonotype: Its antigen is unidentified.

The source material was cord blood. This receptor was obtained from a newborn girl in good health. The chain joins TRBV24-1 to TRBJ2-7, with TRBD1 identical over 9 bases. CDR3 DNA: TGTGCCACCAGTGACGCGACCGGGACAGGGTCCTACGAGCAGTACTTC. It is translated as CATSDATGTGSYEQYF.